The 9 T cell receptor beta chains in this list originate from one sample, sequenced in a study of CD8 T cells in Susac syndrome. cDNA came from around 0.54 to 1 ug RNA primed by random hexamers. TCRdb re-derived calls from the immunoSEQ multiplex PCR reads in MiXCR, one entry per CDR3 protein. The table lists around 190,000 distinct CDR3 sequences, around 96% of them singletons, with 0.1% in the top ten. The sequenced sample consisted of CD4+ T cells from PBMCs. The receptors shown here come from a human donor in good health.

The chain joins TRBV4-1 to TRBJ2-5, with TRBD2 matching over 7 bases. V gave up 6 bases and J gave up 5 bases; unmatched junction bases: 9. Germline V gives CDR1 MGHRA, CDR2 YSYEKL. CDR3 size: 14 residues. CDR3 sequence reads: CASSPAGLTETQYF. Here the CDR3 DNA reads TGCGCCAGCAGTCCAGCGGGGCTTACGGAGACCCAGTACTTC.

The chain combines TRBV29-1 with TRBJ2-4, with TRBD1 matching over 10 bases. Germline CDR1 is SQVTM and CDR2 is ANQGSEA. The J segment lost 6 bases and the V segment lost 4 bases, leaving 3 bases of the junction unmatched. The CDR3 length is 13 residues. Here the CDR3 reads CSVGQGASNIQYF. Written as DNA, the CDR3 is TGCAGCGTTGGACAGGGGGCTTCAAACATTCAGTACTTC.

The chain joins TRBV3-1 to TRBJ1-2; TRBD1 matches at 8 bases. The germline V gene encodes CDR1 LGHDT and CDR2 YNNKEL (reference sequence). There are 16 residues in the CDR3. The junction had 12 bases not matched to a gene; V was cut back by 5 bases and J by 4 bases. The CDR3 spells CASSNYGAGGIYGYTF. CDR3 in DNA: TGTGCCAGCAGCAATTATGGGGCAGGGGGCATCTATGGCTACACCTTC.

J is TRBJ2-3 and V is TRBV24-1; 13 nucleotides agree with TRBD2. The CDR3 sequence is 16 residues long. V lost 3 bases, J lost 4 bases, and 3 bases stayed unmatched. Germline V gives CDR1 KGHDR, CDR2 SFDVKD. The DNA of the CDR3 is TGTGCCACCAGTGATCCACTAGCGGGAGGGGCAGATACGCAGTATTTT. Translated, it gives CATSDPLAGGADTQYF.

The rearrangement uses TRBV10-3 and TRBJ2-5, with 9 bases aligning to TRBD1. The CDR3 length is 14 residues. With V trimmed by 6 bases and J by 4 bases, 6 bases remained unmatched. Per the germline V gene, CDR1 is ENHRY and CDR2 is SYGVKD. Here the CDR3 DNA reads TGTGCCATCAGGCCGGGACAGGGTCTAGAGACCCAGTACTTC. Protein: CAIRPGQGLETQYF.

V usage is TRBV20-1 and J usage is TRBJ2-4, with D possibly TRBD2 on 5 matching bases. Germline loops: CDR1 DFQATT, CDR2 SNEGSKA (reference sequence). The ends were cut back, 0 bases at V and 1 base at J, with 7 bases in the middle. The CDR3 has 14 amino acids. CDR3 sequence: CSARDGGAKNIQYF. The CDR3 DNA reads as TGCAGTGCTAGAGATGGCGGGGCCAAAAACATTCAGTACTTC.

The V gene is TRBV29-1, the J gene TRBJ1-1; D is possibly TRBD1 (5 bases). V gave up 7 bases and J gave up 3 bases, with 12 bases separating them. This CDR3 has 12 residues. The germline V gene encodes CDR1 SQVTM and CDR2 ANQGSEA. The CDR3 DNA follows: TGCAGCGAGGCGGACAAGGACACTGAAGCTTTCTTT. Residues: CSEADKDTEAFF.

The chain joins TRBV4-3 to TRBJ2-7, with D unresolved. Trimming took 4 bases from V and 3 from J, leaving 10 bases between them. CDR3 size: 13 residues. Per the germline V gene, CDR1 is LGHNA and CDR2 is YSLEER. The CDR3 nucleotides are TGCGCCAGCAGCCGCTCCAAGGGCTACGAGCAGTACTTC. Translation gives CASSRSKGYEQYF.

The CDR3 bases are TGCAGTGCTAGAGGACAGCACGAGCAGTACTTC. This encodes CSARGQHEQYF. The V and J genes are TRBV20-1 and TRBJ2-7, with a tentative D call TRBD1 (5 bases). This CDR3 is 11 amino acids long. The V end lost 1 base, the J end lost 5 bases, and 6 bases lay between the germline ends. Germline V lookup: CDR1 DFQATT, CDR2 SNEGSKA (reference sequence).